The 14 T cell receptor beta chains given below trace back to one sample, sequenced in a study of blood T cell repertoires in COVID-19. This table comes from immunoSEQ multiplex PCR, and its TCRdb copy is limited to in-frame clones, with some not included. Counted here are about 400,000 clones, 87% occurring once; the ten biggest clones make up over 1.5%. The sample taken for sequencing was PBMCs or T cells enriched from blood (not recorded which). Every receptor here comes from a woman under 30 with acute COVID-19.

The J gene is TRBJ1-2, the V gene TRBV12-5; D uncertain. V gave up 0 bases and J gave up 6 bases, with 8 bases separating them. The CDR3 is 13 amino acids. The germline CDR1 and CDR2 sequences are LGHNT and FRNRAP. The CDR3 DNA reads TGTGCTAGTGGTTTGGTCCGACTGAATGGCTACACCTTC. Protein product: CASGLVRLNGYTF. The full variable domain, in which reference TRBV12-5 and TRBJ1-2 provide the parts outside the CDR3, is DARVTQTPRHKVTEMGQEVTMRCQPILGHNTVFWYRQTMMQGLELLAYFRNRAPLDDSGMPKDRFSAEMPDATLATLKIQPSEPRDSAVYFCASGLVRLNGYTFGSGTRLTVV.

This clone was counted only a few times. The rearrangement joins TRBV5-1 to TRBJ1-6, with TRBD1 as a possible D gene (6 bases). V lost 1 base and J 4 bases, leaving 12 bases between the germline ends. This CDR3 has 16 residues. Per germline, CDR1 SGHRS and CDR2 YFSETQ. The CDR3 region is CASSLSGQRYNSPLHF. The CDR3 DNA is TGCGCCAGCAGCTTGTCGGGACAACGATATAATTCACCCCTCCACTTT.

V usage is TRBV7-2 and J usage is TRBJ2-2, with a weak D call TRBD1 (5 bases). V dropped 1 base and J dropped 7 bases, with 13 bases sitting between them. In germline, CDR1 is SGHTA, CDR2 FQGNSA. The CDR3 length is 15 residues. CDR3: CASSLVAGLDGELFF. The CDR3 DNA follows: TGTGCCAGCAGCTTAGTGGCAGGGTTAGACGGGGAGCTGTTTTTT.

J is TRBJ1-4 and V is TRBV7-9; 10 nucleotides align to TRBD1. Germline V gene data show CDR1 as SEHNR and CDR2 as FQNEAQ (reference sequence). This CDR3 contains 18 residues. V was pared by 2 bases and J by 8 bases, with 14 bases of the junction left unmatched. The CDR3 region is CASSLPPGTGATGEKLFF. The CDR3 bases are TGTGCCAGCAGCTTACCCCCCGGGACAGGGGCGACGGGGGAAAAACTGTTTTTT.

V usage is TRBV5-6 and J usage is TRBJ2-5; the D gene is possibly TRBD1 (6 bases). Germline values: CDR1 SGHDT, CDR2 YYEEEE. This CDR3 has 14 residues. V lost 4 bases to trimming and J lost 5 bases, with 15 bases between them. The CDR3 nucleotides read TGTGCCAGCAGCCTCAACAGGGTTCGGGAGACCCAGTACTTC. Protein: CASSLNRVRETQYF.

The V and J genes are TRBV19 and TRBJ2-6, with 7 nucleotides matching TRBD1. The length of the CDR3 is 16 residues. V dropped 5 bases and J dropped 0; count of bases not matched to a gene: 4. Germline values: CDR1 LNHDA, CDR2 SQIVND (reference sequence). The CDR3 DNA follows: TGTGCCAGTAGTTCGGGACAGCGCTCTGGGGCCAACGTCCTGACTTTC. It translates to CASSSGQRSGANVLTF.

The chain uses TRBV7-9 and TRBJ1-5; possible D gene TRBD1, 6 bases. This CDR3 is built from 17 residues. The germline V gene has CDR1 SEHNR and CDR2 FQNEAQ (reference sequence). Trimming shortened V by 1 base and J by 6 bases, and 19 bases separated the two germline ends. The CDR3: CASSLGPMGALGQPQHF. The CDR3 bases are TGTGCCAGCAGCTTAGGGCCCATGGGGGCTTTGGGTCAGCCCCAGCATTTT.

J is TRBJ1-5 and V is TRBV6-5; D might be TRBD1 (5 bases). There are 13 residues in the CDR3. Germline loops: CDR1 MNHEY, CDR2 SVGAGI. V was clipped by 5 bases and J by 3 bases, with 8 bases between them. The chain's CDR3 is CASSRGNNQPQHF. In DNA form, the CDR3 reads TGTGCCAGCAGTAGGGGAAACAATCAGCCCCAGCATTTT.

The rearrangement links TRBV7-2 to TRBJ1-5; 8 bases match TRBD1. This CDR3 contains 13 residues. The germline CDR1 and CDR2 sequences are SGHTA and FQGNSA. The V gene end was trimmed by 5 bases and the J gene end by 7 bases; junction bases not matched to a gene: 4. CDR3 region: CASSLDREQPQHF. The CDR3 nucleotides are TGTGCCAGCAGCCTGGACAGGGAACAGCCCCAGCATTTT. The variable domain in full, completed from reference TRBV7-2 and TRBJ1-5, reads GAGVSQSPSNKVTEKGKDVELRCDPISGHTALYWYRQSLGQGLEFLIYFQGNSAPDKSGLPSDRFSAERTGGSVSTLTIQRTQQEDSAVYLCASSLDREQPQHFGDGTRLSIL.

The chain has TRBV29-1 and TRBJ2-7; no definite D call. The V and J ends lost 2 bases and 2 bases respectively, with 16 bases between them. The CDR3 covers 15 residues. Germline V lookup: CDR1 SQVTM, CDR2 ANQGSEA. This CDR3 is CSVESGSSPPYEQYF. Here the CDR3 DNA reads TGCAGCGTTGAATCTGGCTCCTCCCCCCCCTACGAGCAGTACTTC.

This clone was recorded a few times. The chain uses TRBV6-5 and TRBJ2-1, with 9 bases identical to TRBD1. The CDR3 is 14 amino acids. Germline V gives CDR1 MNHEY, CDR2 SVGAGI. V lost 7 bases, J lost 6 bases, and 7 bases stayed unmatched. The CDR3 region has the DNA TGTGCCAGCAACCCTCCGGACAGGGGCAATGAGCAGTTCTTC. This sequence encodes CASNPPDRGNEQFF.

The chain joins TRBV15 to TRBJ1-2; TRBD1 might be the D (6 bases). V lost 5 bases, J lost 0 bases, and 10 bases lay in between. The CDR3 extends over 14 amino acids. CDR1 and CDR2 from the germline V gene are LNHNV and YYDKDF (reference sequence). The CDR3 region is CATSPRGSNYGYTF. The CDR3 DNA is TGTGCCACCAGCCCGAGGGGGTCTAACTATGGCTACACCTTC.

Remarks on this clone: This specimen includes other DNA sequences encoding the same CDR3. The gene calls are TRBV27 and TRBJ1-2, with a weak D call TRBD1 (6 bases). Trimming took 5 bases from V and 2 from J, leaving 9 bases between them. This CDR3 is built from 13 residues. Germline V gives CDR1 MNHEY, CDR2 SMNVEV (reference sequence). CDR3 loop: CASSLTGNYGYTF. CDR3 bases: TGTGCCAGCAGTCTAACAGGGAACTATGGCTACACCTTC.

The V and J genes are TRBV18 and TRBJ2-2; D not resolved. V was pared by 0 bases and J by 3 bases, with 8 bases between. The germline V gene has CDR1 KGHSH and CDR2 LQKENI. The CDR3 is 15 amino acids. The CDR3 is CASSPPLVHTGELFF. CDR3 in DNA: TGTGCCAGCTCACCACCGCTAGTGCACACCGGGGAGCTGTTTTTT.